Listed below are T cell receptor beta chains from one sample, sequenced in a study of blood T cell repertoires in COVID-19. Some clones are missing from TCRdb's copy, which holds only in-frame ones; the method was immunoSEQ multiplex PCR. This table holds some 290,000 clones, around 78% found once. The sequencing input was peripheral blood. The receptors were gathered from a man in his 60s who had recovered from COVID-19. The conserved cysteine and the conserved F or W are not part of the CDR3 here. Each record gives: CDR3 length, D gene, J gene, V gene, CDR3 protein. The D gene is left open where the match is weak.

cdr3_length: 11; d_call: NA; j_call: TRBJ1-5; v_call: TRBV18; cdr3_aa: ASSEGKGQPQH
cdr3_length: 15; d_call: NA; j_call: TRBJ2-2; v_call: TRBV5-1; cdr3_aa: ASSLVFRGRNTGELF
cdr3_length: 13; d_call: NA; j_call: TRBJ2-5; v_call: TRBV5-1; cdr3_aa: ASSGGARGQETQY
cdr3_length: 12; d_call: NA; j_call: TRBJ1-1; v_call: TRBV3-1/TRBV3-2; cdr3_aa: ASSLGQGNTEAF
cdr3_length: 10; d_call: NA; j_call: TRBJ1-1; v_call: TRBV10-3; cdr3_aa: ATRNPGSEAF
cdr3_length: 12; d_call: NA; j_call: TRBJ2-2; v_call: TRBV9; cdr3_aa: ASSVPSGTGELF
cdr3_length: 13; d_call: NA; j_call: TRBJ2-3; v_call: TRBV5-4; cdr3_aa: ASSLPGVATDTQY
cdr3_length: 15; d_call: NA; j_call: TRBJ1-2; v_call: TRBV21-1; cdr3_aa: ASRRGHRGRSNYGYT
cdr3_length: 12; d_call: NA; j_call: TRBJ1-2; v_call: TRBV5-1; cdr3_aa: ASSSGAGGGGYT
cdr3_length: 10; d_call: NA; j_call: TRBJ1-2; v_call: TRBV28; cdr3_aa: ASSLLPGRPT
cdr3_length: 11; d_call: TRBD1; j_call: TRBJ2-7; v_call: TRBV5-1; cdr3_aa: ASSTGTGGQQY
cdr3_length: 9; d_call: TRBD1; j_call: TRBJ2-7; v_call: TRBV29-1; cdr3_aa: SGVTGYEQY
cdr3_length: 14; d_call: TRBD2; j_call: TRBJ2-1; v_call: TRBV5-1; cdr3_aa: ASSLTSGGANNEQF
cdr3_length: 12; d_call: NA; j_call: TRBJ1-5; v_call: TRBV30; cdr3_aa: AWSVGGSNQPQH
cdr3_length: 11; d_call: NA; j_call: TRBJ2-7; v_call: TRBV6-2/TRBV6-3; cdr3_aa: ASSYSPTYEQY
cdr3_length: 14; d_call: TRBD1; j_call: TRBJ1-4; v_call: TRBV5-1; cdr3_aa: ASSLGQGATNEKLF
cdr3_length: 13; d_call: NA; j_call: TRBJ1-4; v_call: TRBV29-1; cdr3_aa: SVEDPQGPRGKLF
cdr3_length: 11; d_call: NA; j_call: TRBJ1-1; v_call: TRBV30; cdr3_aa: AWSVAPDSEAF
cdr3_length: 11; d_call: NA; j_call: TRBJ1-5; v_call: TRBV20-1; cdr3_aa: SASQGRIQPQH
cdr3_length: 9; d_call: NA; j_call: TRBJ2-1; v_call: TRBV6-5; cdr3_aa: AVRVPNEQF